This TCR beta chain originates from a study of shared clonotypes between healthy human individuals. The study's findings and limits: Donor scarcity curtailed the genetic and exposure-history diversity represented herein. An expected dependence of interdonor clonotype sharing on sequencing depth was noted.

In the CD4+ fraction, cells were divided into CD45RA+ naive and CD45RA-negative memory subsets. Comments on this clone: Its antigen remains unknown. In the same sample, other DNA sequences code for this CDR3.

Original analysis: There were no quality scores in the junction-only immunoSEQ sequences, so filtering differed. This table comes from immunoSEQ multiplex PCR, and its TCRdb copy is limited to in-frame clones, with some not included. Clonal size and the V and J genes are those of that table, whereas D and trimming came from the DNA. The sample contains fewer than 3 million clones, around 93% of which appear only once. This CDR3 is built from 14 residues. Per germline, CDR1 LGHNA and CDR2 YNFKEQ. Trimming pared 0 bases from V and 2 bases from J, leaving 4 bases between. Sequenced input: naive CD4+ T cells from PBMCs. Described subset: CD45RA+ positively selected. The rearrangement links TRBV4-2 to TRBJ2-2; D is undetermined. The clonotype originates from a man aged 18-30 years in good health. Some clones in this sample may be carry-over from other donors' samples. The CDR3 coding sequence is TGTGCCAGCAGCCAAGATCGCAACACCGGGGAGCTGTTTTTT. Translated: CASSQDRNTGELFF.